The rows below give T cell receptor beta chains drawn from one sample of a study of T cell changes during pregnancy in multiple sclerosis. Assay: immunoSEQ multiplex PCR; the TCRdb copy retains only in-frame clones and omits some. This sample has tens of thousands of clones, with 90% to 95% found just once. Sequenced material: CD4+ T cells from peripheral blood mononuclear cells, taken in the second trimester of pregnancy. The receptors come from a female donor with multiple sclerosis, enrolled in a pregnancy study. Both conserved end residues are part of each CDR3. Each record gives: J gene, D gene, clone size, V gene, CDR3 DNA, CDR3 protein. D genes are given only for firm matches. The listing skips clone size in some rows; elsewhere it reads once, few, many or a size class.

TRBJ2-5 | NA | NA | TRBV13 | TGTGCCAGCAGCACCTCATTTGGGGGGTTGGAGACCCAGTACTTC | CASSTSFGGLETQYF
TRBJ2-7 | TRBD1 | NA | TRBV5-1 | TGCGCCAGCAGCTTGGGGGGACAGCTAAGCCGTTACGAGCAGTACTTC | CASSLGGQLSRYEQYF
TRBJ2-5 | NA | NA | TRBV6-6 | TGTGCCAGCAGTTACTCGAATCCGGGGTCGGGAGAGACCCAGTACTTC | CASSYSNPGSGETQYF
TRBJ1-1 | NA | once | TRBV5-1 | TGCGCCAGCAGCTTAACAGCCGACACTGAAGCTTTCTTT | CASSLTADTEAFF
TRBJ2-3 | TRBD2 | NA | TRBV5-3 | TGTGCCAGAAGCTCTAAAGCGGGGATTAGCACAGATACGCAGTATTTT | CARSSKAGISTDTQYF
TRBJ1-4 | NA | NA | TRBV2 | TGTGCCACCAACCGGGGGGCGAATGAAAAACTGTTTTTT | CATNRGANEKLFF
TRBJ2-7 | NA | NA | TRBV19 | TGTGCCAGTAGTACACAGGGAGCTTACGAGCAGTACTTC | CASSTQGAYEQYF
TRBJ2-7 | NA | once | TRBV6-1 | TGTGCCAGCAGTGACCCAGGACTTCCCTACGAGCAGTACTTC | CASSDPGLPYEQYF
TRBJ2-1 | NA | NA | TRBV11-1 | TGTGCCAGCAGCATCAGGGTGAGCTCCTACAATGAGCAGTTCTTC | CASSIRVSSYNEQFF
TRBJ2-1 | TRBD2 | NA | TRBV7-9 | TGTGCCAGCAGCCAGGGACTAGCGGGCCCGAGCTCCTACAATGAGCAGTTCTTC | CASSQGLAGPSSYNEQFF
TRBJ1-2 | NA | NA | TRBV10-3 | TGTGCCATCAGTGACTCCAACGAGGACACCGACTACACCTTC | CAISDSNEDTDYTF